This TCR beta chain was recovered during a study of CD8 T cells in ankylosing spondylitis. V was cut by 6 bases and J by 0 bases, with 10 bases left in between. This CDR3 has 14 residues. Germline assignment: CDR1 SGHVT and CDR2 SQSDAQ. Study-wide points: Among TCR beta sequences, a motif of eight highly homologous variants appeared characteristic of ankylosing spondylitis blood.

There are a few counts of this clonotype. Its antigen is unidentified. One entry per CDR3 protein, called by TCRdb with MiXCR from the 5' RACE reads. The sample includes 200,000 to 250,000 distinct CDR3 sequences, approximately 8% of them seen just once. Sequenced input: blood, either unsorted or a sorted T cell fraction (not recorded which). This clonotype was obtained from a female donor with ankylosing spondylitis or in good health (not recorded which). The J gene is TRBJ2-3, the V gene TRBV7-4; D unresolved. CDR3 nucleotide sequence: TGTGCCAGCAGGACGGCCTTTAGCACAGATACGCAGTATTTT. It specifies CASRTAFSTDTQYF.